This T cell receptor beta chain was sequenced for a study of regulatory T cells in long-lasting Graves disease. At the level of the study: More than 5 years of antithyroid drugs with positive TSH receptor antibodies defined persistent Graves' disease.

Time point given: persistent/refractory GD, antithyroid drugs over 5 years with positive TRAb. PBMC-derived RNA was used for the TCR library. Investigators prepared the TCR beta libraries by applying iRepertoire HTBI primers and Arm-PCR of CDR3 regions. Source study methods: Samples collectively showed fewer than 80 TRBV and some 14 TRBJ segments. TCRdb reanalysed the multiplex PCR reads using MiXCR and keeps one entry per CDR3 protein. The V and J calls shown here were made by TCRdb, not taken from the authors' results. The sample records a few hundred thousand distinct CDR3 sequences, less than 30% being singletons. This clonotype appeared many times. Antigen specificity is unknown. The CDR3 contains 12 residues. Trimming stripped 10 bases from V and 6 bases from J, with 12 bases between. Looked up from germline, CDR1 is MDHEN and CDR2 is SYDVKM. Study conclusions and caveats: Favored gene segments in persistent disease were TRBV28, TRBJ1-2 and TRBJ2-5. Persistent Graves' disease cases displayed lower TCR diversity than newly diagnosed ones.

This chain uses TRBV28 with TRBJ2-2; D call uncertain. This receptor was obtained from a woman aged 40-49 years with Graves disease. The sample here was peripheral blood mononuclear cells (PBMCs), taken when the disease was refractory, from a patient treated with antithyroid drugs. The CDR3 loop reads CATLVPAGELFF. The CDR3 DNA reads as TGTGCCACCTTAGTCCCGGCCGGGGAGCTGTTTTTT.